Listed here are 8 T cell receptor beta chains from one sample, sequenced in a study of beta chain features in type 1 diabetes (dated by TCRdb to the late 2010s). Broader findings and caveats from the paper: A moderate but significant shortening of TCRB CDR3 length was observed in type 1 diabetes patients in all four CD4+ subsets.

Library method: the immunoSEQ multiplex PCR assay. All of the isolated RNA was reverse transcribed with the High Capacity cDNA Reverse Transcription Kit, so expressed TCRB transcripts were sequenced. TCRdb provides this immuneACCESS table in a form limited to in-frame rearrangements. Some clones are lacking; in checked studies, under half of them reflect an unresolved V gene, and why the rest are absent is not known. Here the sample has under 400,000 clones; approximately 12% occur a single time. About 0.01% of the sample goes to the ten largest clones. These receptors' targets are unknown. Material for sequencing was naive CD4+ T cells from blood. The sample's cell subset or site label, decoded: true naive CD4+ T cells. The receptors come from a woman aged 18-29 years with type 1 diabetes.

In this sample, this clone turned up a few times. Here the CDR3 reads CSEYPRNTIYF. The CDR3 coding sequence is TGCAGTGAATATCCTCGAAACACCATATATTTT. This chain joins TRBV20-1 and TRBJ1-3; no reliable D call. The V end lost 7 bases, the J end lost 5 bases, and 9 bases lay between the germline ends. The CDR3 consists of 11 residues. CDR1 and CDR2 from the germline V gene are DFQATT and SNEGSKA (reference sequence).

This clone showed up just a few times. This rearrangement joins TRBV4-1 to TRBJ1-4; 7 bases map to TRBD1. Looked up from germline, CDR1 is MGHRA and CDR2 is YSYEKL. This CDR3 region has 16 residues. The V gene end was trimmed by 5 bases and the J gene end by 7 bases; junction bases not matched to a gene: 13. CDR3 loop: CASSSRTGDLFEKLFF. DNA for the CDR3: TGCGCCAGCAGCTCACGGACAGGCGACCTTTTTGAAAAACTGTTTTTT.

This clone was observed a handful of times. The V and J genes are TRBV25-1 and TRBJ2-3, with 14 bases fitting TRBD2. CDR1 MGHDK and CDR2 SYGVNS come from the germline V gene. The length of the CDR3 is 16 residues. The V and J ends lost 6 bases and 2 bases, in that order; junction bases with no gene match: 4. CDR3 protein: CASSPGLAGATDTQYF. In nucleotides, the CDR3 is TGTGCCAGCAGCCCGGGACTAGCGGGGGCCACAGATACGCAGTATTTT. The variable domain in full, with the rest retrieved from reference TRBV25-1 and TRBJ2-3, is EADIYQTPRYLVIGTGKKITLECSQTMGHDKMYWYQQDPGMELHLIHYSYGVNSTEKGDLSSESTVSRIRTEHFPLTLESARPSHTSQYLCASSPGLAGATDTQYFGPGTRLTVL.

This chain links TRBV7-2 with TRBJ2-7; the D gene is possibly TRBD2 (5 bases). The CDR3 spans 14 residues. Trimming removed 0 bases from V and 2 bases from J, with 8 bases in between. Germline CDR1 and CDR2: SGHTA and FQGNSA. CDR3 DNA: TGTGCCAGCAGCTTAGCGCGGGCAGCCTACGAGCAGTACTTC. As protein: CASSLARAAYEQYF.

This sequence joins TRBV5-4 and TRBJ2-1, with TRBD2 matching 12 bases. The CDR3 is 16 amino acids. With 4 bases clipped from V and 0 bases from J, the junction kept 2 bases outside the gene matches. Germline V lookup: CDR1 SGHNT, CDR2 YYREEE (reference sequence). The CDR3 spells CASSTSGGISYNEQFF. As DNA, the CDR3 is TGTGCCAGCAGCACTAGCGGGGGGATCTCCTACAATGAGCAGTTCTTC.

In this sample, this clone turned up once. This chain joins TRBV10-2 and TRBJ1-4; possible D gene TRBD1, 5 bases. Looked up from germline, CDR1 is WSHSY and CDR2 is SAAADI. V was cut by 8 bases and J by 0 bases, with 13 bases left in between. The CDR3 extends over 15 amino acids. CDR3 residues: CASRTTGATNEKLFF. The CDR3 DNA reads as TGCGCCAGCCGGACTACAGGAGCAACTAATGAAAAACTGTTTTTT.

This clone has just a few counts. This sequence joins TRBV29-1 and TRBJ1-1; 11 bases agree with TRBD1. Losses at the gene ends were 8 bases for V and 3 bases for J; bases not matched to a gene: 14. The germline V gene encodes CDR1 SQVTM and CDR2 ANQGSEA. CDR3 length equals 16 residues. In DNA, the CDR3 is TGCAGCCCTCCTCGGGGGACAGGGGGAAAGGACACTGAAGCTTTCTTT. Amino acids: CSPPRGTGGKDTEAFF.

The genes are TRBV7-3 and TRBJ2-1; the match to TRBD2 covers 11 bases. Germline CDR1 reads SGHTA; CDR2 reads FQGTGA. This CDR3 is 15 amino acids long. Trimming took 4 bases from V and 3 from J; bases not matched to a gene: 2. CDR3 nucleotide sequence: TGTGCCAGCAGCTCCGGGACTAGCGGCTACAATGAGCAGTTCTTC. It encodes CASSSGTSGYNEQFF.